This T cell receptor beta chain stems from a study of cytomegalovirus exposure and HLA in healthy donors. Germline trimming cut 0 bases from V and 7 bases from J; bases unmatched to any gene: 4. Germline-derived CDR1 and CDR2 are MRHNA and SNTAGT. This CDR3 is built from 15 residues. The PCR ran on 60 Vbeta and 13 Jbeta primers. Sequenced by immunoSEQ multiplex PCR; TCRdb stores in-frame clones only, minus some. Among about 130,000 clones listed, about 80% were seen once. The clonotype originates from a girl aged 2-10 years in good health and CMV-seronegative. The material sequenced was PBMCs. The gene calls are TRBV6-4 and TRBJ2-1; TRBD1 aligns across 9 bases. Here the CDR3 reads CASSDSAGQGNEQFF. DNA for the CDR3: TGTGCCAGCAGTGACTCGGCCGGACAGGGGAATGAGCAGTTCTTC.